The clone carrying this T cell receptor (beta chain) was seen ten or more times. What it binds is not known. The CDR3 is 14 amino acids. V was pared by 1 base and J by 1 base, with 5 bases between. Isolated per sample were at least 6 million PBMCs. Sample-barcoded 5' priming and a J-beta primer mix drove a second PCR of roughly 7 to 11 cycles. Every molecule of cDNA carried a tag from a template-switch adaptor with 12 random nucleotides. CDR3-containing paired-end reads numbering at least 2.5 million came from each sample. TCRdb re-derived calls from the 5' RACE reads in MiXCR, one entry per CDR3 protein. The sample lists more than 800,000 distinct CDR3 sequences; 35% to 55% were seen once. The data originate from a study of blood T cells in healthy people across ages. The study, taken as a whole, reports: A roughly linear fall in TCR beta diversity per million T cells was seen with increasing age.

The sequence was collected from a woman aged 60 to 75 in good health. Input material: blood. The V gene is TRBV12-3 or TRBV12-4, the J gene TRBJ1-5; a possible D gene is TRBD1 (5 bases). Here the CDR3 reads CASSLEGSNQPQHF. For the CDR3, the DNA is TGTGCCAGCAGTTTAGAGGGGAGCAATCAGCCCCAGCATTTT.